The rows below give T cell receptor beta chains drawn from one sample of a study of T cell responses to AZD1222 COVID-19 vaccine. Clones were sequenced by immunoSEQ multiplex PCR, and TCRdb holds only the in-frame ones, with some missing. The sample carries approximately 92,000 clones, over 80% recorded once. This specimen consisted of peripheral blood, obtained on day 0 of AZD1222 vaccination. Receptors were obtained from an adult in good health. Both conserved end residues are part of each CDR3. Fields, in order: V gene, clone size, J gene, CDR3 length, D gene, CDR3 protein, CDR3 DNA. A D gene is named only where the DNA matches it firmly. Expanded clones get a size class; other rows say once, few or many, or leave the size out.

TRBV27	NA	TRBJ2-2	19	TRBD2	CASSLLGLAGEEDTGELFF	TGTGCCAGCAGTTTATTGGGACTAGCGGGAGAGGAGGACACCGGGGAGCTGTTTTTT
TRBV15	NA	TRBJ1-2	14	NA	CATSREGGGYGYTF	TGTGCCACCAGCAGAGAGGGAGGGGGCTATGGCTACACCTTC
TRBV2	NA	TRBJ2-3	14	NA	CASRGAASTDTQYF	TGTGCCAGCAGAGGAGCGGCTAGCACAGATACGCAGTATTTT
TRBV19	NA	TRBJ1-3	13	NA	CASSRGSGNTIYF	TGTGCCAGTAGTAGGGGCTCTGGAAACACCATATATTTT
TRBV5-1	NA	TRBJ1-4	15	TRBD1	CASSLQQGANEKLFF	TGCGCCAGCAGCTTACAACAGGGGGCGAATGAAAAACTGTTTTTT
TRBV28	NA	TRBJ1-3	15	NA	CASSLYLDRGNTIYF	TGTGCCAGCAGTTTATACCTGGACAGAGGAAACACCATATATTTT
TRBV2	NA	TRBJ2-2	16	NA	CASSPEDLKNTGELFF	TGTGCCAGCAGCCCCGAGGACTTAAAGAACACCGGGGAGCTGTTTTTT
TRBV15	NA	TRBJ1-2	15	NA	CATSRGQNPNYGYTF	TGTGCCACCAGCAGAGGACAGAATCCTAACTATGGCTACACCTTC
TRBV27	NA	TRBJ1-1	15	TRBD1	CASSSGTGQNTEAFF	TGTGCCAGCAGTTCCGGGACAGGGCAGAACACTGAAGCTTTCTTT
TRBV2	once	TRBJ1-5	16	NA	CASSKEEAGSNQPQHF	TGTGCCAGCAGCAAGGAGGAAGCGGGTAGCAATCAGCCCCAGCATTTT
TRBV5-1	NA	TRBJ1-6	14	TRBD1	CASSFGQGASPLHF	TGCGCCAGCAGCTTCGGACAGGGGGCTTCACCCCTCCACTTT
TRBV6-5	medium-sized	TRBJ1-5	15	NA	CASSLLGGGNQPQHF	TGTGCCAGCAGCTTACTAGGGGGAGGCAATCAGCCCCAGCATTTT
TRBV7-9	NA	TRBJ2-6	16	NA	CASSLDTTVGANVLTF	TGTGCCAGCAGCTTAGATACGACGGTAGGGGCCAACGTCCTGACTTTC
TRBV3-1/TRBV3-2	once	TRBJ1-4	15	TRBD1	CASSQGTGRNEKLFF	TGTGCCAGCAGCCAGGGGACAGGGAGAAATGAAAAACTGTTTTTT